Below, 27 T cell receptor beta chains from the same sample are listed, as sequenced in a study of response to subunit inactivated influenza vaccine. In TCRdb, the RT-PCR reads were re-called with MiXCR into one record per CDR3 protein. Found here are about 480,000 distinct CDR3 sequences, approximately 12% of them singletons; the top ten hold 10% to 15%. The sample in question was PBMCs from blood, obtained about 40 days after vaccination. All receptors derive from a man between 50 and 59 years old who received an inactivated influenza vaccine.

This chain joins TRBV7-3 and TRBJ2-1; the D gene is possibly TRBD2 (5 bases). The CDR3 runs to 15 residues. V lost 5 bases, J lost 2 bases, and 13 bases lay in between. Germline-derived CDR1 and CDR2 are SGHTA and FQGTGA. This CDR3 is CASSRDLATYNEQFF. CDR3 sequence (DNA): TGTGCCAGCAGCAGAGACTTAGCGACCTACAATGAGCAGTTCTTC.

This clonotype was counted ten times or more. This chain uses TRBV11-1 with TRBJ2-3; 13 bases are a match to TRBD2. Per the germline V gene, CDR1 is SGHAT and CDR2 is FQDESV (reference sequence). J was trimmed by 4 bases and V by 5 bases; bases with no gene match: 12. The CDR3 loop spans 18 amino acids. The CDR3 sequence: CASSRWTSGGVNADTQYF. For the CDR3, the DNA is TGTGCCAGCAGCCGGTGGACTAGCGGGGGAGTTAACGCAGATACGCAGTATTTT.

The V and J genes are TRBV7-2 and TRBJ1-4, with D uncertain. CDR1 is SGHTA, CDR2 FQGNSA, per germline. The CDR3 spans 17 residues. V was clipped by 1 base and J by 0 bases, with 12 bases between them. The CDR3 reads CASSLGVSLPTNEKLFF. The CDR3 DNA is TGTGCCAGCAGCTTAGGGGTCAGCCTACCAACTAATGAAAAACTGTTTTTT. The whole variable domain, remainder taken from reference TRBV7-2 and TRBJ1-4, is GAGVSQSPSNKVTEKGKDVELRCDPISGHTALYWYRQSLGQGLEFLIYFQGNSAPDKSGLPSDRFSAERTGGSVSTLTIQRTQQEDSAVYLCASSLGVSLPTNEKLFFGSGTQLSVL.

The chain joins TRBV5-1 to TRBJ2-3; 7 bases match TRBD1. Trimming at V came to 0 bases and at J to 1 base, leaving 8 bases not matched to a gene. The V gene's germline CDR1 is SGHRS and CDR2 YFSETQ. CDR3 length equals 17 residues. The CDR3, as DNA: TGCGCCAGCAGCTTGGCTGTACGGCAGGGGGGCACAGATACGCAGTATTTT. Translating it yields CASSLAVRQGGTDTQYF.

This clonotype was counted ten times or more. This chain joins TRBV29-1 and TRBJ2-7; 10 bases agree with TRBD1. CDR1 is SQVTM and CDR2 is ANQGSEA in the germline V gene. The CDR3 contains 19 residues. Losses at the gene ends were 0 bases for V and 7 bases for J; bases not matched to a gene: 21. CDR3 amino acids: CSVEDPNQPDRGLSREQYF. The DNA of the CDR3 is TGCAGCGTTGAAGATCCGAACCAACCCGACAGGGGGCTTTCGAGGGAGCAGTACTTC.

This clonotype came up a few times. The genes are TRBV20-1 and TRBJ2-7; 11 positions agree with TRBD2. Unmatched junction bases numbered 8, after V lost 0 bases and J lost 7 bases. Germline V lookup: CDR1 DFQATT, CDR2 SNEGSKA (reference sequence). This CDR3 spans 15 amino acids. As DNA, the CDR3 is TGCAGTGCTAGAGATTTCACTAGCGGGAGCCGTGAGCAGTACTTC. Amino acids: CSARDFTSGSREQYF.

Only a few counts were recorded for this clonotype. In DNA form, the CDR3 reads TGTGCCAGCAGCTTATTCTTCACTCGGGACTACACCGGGGAGCTGTTTTTT. Its translation is CASSLFFTRDYTGELFF. The J gene is TRBJ2-2, the V gene TRBV7-8; TRBD2 might be the D (6 bases). The CDR3 runs to 17 residues. Trimming pared 2 bases from V and 3 bases from J, leaving 16 bases between. Per the germline V gene, CDR1 is SGHVS and CDR2 is FQNEAQ.

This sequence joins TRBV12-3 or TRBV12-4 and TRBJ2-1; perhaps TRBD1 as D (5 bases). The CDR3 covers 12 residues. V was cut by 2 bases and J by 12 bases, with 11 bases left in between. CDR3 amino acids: CASSLTGRSQFF. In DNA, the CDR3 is TGTGCCAGCAGTTTAACAGGAAGATCGCAGTTCTTC.

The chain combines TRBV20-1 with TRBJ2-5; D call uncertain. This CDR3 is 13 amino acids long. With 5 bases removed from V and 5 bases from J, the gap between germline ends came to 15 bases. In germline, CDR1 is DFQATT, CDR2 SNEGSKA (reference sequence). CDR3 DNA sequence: TGCAGTGCTGCCCGACGAGCCGGGGAGACCCAGTACTTC. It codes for CSAARRAGETQYF.

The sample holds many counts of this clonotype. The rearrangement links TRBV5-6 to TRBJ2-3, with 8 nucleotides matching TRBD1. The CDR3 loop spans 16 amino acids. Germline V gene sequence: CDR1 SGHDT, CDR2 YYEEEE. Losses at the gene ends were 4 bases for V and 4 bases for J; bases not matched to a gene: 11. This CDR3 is CASSPLDRVESDTQYF. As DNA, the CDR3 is TGTGCCAGCAGCCCGTTGGACAGGGTGGAATCAGATACGCAGTATTTT.

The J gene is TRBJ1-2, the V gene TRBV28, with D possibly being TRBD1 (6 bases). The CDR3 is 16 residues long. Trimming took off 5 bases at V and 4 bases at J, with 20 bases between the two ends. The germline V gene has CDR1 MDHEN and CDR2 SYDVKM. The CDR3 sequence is CASSPRTVEGSYGYTF. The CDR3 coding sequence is TGTGCCAGCAGTCCCCGGACAGTCGAGGGATCCTATGGCTACACCTTC.

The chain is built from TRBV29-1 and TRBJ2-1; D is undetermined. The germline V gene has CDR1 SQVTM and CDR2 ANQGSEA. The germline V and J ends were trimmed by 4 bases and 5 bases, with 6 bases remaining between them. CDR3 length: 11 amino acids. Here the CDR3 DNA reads TGCAGCGTTGGGCGTAACAATGAGCAGTTCTTC. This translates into CSVGRNNEQFF.

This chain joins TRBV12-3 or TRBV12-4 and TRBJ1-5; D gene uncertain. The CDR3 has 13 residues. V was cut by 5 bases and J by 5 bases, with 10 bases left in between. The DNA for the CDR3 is TGTGCCAGCAGTCCCGGTCGGTATCAGCCCCAGCATTTT. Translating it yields CASSPGRYQPQHF.

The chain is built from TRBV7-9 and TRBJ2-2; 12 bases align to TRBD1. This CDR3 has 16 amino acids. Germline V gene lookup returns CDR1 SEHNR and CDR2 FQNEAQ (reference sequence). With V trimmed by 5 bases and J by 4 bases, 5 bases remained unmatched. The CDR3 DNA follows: TGTGCCAGCAGCCCGGGACAGGGGGCGTTCACCGGGGAGCTGTTTTTT. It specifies CASSPGQGAFTGELFF.

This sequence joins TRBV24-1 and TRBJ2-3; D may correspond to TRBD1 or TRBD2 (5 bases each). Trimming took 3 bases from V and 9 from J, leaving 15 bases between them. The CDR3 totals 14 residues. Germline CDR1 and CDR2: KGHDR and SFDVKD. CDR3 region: CATSDRGRAGTQYF. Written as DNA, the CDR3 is TGTGCCACCAGTGATCGGGGACGGGCAGGGACGCAGTATTTT.

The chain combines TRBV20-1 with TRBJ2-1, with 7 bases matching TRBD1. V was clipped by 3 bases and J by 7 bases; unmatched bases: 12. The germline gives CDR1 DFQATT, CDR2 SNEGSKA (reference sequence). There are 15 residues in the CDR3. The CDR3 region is CSASTTGTRGNEQFF. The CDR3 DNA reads TGCAGTGCTAGTACTACCGGGACCAGGGGGAATGAGCAGTTCTTC.

CDR3 residues: CATSDINRGNNEQFF. The CDR3 nucleotides are TGTGCCACCAGTGACATAAACAGGGGGAATAATGAGCAGTTCTTC. This sequence joins TRBV24-1 and TRBJ2-1; 8 nucleotides agree with TRBD1. The V segment lost 4 bases and the J segment 7 bases; nucleotides outside the gene matches: 8. Per the germline V gene, CDR1 is KGHDR and CDR2 is SFDVKD. The CDR3 is made up of 15 amino acids.

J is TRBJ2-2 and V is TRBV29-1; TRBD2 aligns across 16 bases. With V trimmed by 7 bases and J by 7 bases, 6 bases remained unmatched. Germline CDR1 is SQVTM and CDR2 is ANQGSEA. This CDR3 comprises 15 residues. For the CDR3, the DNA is TGCAGCGCGAGGGGACTAGCGGGAGGGGTCGGGGAGCTGTTTTTT. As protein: CSARGLAGGVGELFF.

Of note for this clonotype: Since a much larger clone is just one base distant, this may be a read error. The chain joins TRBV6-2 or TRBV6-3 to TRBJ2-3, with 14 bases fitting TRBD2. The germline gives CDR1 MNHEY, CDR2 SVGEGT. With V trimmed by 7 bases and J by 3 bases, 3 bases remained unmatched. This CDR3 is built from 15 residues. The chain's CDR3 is CASTTSGRDTDTQYF. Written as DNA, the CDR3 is TGTGCCAGCACGACTAGCGGGAGGGATACAGATACGCAGTATTTT.

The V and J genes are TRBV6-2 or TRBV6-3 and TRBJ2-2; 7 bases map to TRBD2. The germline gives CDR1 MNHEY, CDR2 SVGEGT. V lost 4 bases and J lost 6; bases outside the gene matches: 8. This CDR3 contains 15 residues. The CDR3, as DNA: TGTGCCAGCAGTTGGGACCGGGGGGTCCCCGGGGAGCTGTTTTTT. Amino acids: CASSWDRGVPGELFF.

The CDR3 sequence: CSAKPSGALHTQYF. The CDR3, as DNA: TGCAGTGCCAAACCTAGCGGTGCGTTGCATACGCAGTATTTT. J is TRBJ2-3 and V is TRBV20-1; 7 bases map to TRBD2. The V gene end was trimmed by 6 bases and the J gene end by 7 bases; junction bases not matched to a gene: 13. CDR3 length equals 14 residues. Germline CDR1 reads DFQATT; CDR2 reads SNEGSKA (reference sequence).

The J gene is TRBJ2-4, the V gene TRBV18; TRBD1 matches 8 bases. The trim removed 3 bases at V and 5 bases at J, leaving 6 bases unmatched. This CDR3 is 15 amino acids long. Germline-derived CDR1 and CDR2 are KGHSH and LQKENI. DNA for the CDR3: TGTGCCAGCTCACCGGGGCAGGGGGCCCAAAACATTCAGTACTTC. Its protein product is CASSPGQGAQNIQYF.

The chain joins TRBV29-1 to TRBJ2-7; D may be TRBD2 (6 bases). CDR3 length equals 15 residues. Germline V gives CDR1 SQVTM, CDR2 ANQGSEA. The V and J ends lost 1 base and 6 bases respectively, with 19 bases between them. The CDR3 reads CSVEAGTWYGGEQYF. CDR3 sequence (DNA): TGCAGCGTTGAAGCCGGGACTTGGTACGGGGGCGAGCAGTACTTC.

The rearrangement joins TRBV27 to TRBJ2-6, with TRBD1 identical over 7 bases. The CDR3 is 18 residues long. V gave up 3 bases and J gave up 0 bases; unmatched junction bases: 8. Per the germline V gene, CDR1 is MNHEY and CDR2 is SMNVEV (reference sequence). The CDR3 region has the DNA TGTGCCAGCAGTTTTTCAGGGGGATATCTCTCTGGGGCCAACGTCCTGACTTTC. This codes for CASSFSGGYLSGANVLTF.

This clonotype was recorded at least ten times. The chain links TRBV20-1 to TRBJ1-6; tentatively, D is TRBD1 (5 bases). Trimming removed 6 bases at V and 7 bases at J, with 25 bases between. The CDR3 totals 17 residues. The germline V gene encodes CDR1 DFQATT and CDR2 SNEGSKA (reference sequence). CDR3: CSATHLTGLLRNSPLHF. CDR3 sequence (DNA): TGCAGTGCCACCCATCTGACGGGGCTTCTGCGGAATTCACCCCTCCACTTT.

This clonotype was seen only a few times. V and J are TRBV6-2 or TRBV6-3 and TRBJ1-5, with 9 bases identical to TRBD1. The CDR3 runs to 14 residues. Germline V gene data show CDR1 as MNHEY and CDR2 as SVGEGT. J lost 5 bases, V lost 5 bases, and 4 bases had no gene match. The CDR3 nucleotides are TGTGCCAGCAGTACCGGACAGGGGTATCAGCCCCAGCATTTT. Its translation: CASSTGQGYQPQHF.

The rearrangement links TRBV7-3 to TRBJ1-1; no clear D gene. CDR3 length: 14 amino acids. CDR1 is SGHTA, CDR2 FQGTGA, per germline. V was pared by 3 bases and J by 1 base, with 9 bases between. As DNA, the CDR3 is TGTGCCAGCAGCTTGGCACCTTCGAACACTGAAGCTTTCTTT. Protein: CASSLAPSNTEAFF. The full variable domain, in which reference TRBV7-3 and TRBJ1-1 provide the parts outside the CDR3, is GAGVSQTPSNKVTEKGKYVELRCDPISGHTALYWYRQSLGQGPEFLIYFQGTGAADDSGLPNDRFFAVRPEGSVSTLKIQRTERGDSAVYLCASSLAPSNTEAFFGQGTRLTVV.